This entry concerns a single TCR beta chain. Antigen: not known. V gave up 3 bases and J gave up 7 bases; unmatched junction bases: 8. Germline CDR1 and CDR2: DFQATT and SNEGSKA (reference sequence). CDR3 length: 15 residues. The record originates from a study of identical twins. Unique molecular identifiers were present on cDNA, and template switching added a universal primer site. TCRdb redid the calling of the 5' RACE reads with MiXCR, one entry per CDR3 protein. This table holds roughly 1.6 million distinct CDR3 sequences, more than 30% found once. Study-level results: When twins shared out-of-frame alpha sequences, those sequences had excess low generation probability. Carriage of fewer insertions was seen in abundant cord blood beta clonotypes, whereas memory repertoires showed none. Model-predicted out-of-frame TCR alpha sharing fell below observed values in monozygotic twins.

This clonotype originated in a newborn girl in good health. This sequence joins TRBV20-1 and TRBJ2-2, with 10 bases that match TRBD2. Sequencing was performed on cord blood. The CDR3 region is CSASGVAGGYGELFF. In DNA form, the CDR3 reads TGCAGTGCTAGTGGAGTAGCGGGAGGTTACGGGGAGCTGTTTTTT.